The rows below give T cell receptor beta chains drawn from one sample of a study of blood T cell repertoires in COVID-19. The method was immunoSEQ multiplex PCR; TCRdb's version includes in-frame clones alone and lacks a portion of them. The sample shows 99,000 or so clones, 80% to 90% of them seen only once. The sample taken for sequencing was peripheral blood. Receptor source: an older woman with acute or convalescent COVID-19. CDR3s include the opening cysteine and the closing phenylalanine or tryptophan. The D gene is left open where the match is weak. Clone size is not always given. Where it is, it says once, few, many or a class for expanded clones.

D gene | J gene | V gene | clone size | CDR3 DNA | CDR3 protein
. | TRBJ1-1 | TRBV4-3 | . | TGCGCCAGCAGCCAAGAACGGTCGGGGAACACTGAAGCTTTCTTT | CASSQERSGNTEAFF
. | TRBJ1-2 | TRBV7-2 | . | TGTGCCAGCAGCTTAGGGGGGGTACCTAACTATGGCTACACCTTC | CASSLGGVPNYGYTF
. | TRBJ1-2 | TRBV3-1/TRBV3-2 | . | TGTGCCAGCAGCCGGGGCATCGATGGCTACACCTTC | CASSRGIDGYTF
. | TRBJ1-5 | TRBV6-5 | . | TGTGCCAGCAGCGGGGACGCGGGGTTTTATCAGCCCCAGCATTTT | CASSGDAGFYQPQHF
TRBD1 | TRBJ1-2 | TRBV3-1/TRBV3-2 | . | TGTGCCAGCAGCCCGACAGGGGGCTATGGCTACACCTTC | CASSPTGGYGYTF
. | TRBJ2-2 | TRBV7-3 | . | TGTGCCAGCAGCTTAAGCGGGACGGACACCGGGGAGCTGTTTTTT | CASSLSGTDTGELFF
. | TRBJ2-2 | TRBV7-9 | . | TGTGCCAGCAGCTCTGGACAGAACACCGGGGAGCTGTTTTTT | CASSSGQNTGELFF
TRBD2 | TRBJ2-3 | TRBV27 | . | TGTGCCAGCAAGCCCCAGGCGGGAGGGAGCACAGATACGCAGTATTTT | CASKPQAGGSTDTQYF
. | TRBJ2-1 | TRBV11-2 | . | TGTGCCAGCAGCTTTATGGGGAGTGAGTGGTTCTTC | CASSFMGSEWFF
. | TRBJ2-3 | TRBV7-2 | once | TGTGCCAGCAGCTTGGCTTGGACTAGCACAGATACGCAGTATTTT | CASSLAWTSTDTQYF
. | TRBJ1-2 | TRBV6-6 | once | TGTGCCAGCACCGGGTGGGGGCTCGACTATGGCTACACCTTC | CASTGWGLDYGYTF
TRBD1 | TRBJ1-3 | TRBV7-2 | once | TGTGCCAGCAGCTTCCTCAGGGGGCCTGGAAACACCATATATTTT | CASSFLRGPGNTIYF
. | TRBJ1-1 | TRBV12-3/TRBV12-4 | . | TGTGCCAGCAGTTTAGTAGTGAACACTGAAGCTTTCTTT | CASSLVVNTEAFF
TRBD2 | TRBJ2-7 | TRBV15 | . | TGTGCCACCAGCAGAGATCCCCCCTCCAGCGGGGGGGTTGCGCAGTACTTC | CATSRDPPSSGGVAQYF
TRBD2 | TRBJ2-1 | TRBV6-2/TRBV6-3 | once | TGTGCCAGCAGTTACTCTTCTACTAGCGGGTACAATGAGCAGTTCTTC | CASSYSSTSGYNEQFF
. | TRBJ2-7 | TRBV29-1 | . | TGCAGCGTTGGAGCCGGGGGTTACGAGCAGTACTTC | CSVGAGGYEQYF
TRBD2 | TRBJ2-7 | TRBV5-8 | . | TGTGCCAGCAGCTTGTGGCTAGCGGGAGAGGGTCCTTACGAGCAGTACTTC | CASSLWLAGEGPYEQYF
. | TRBJ2-3 | TRBV11-2 | . | TGTGCCAGCAGCTTATCCCGAGGGATAGGCACAGATACGCAGTATTTT | CASSLSRGIGTDTQYF
. | TRBJ2-1 | TRBV7-2 | . | TGTGCCAGCAGCTCCGACAGAGGATCCTACAATGAGCAGTTCTTC | CASSSDRGSYNEQFF
TRBD1 | TRBJ2-7 | TRBV19 | . | TGTGCCAGTCAATCCGGGACAGGAGGCTACGAGCAGTACTTC | CASQSGTGGYEQYF
TRBD2 | TRBJ2-1 | TRBV7-3 | . | TGTGCCAGCAGCCTGACGGGGGGAAATGAGCAGTTCTTC | CASSLTGGNEQFF
. | TRBJ1-5 | TRBV5-8 | . | TGTGCCAGCAGCTTGGACGGGAATCAGCCCCAGCATTTT | CASSLDGNQPQHF
. | TRBJ2-1 | TRBV7-9 | . | TGTGCCAGCAGCTTAGACCCGGGACTCCGATGGTCTGAGCAGTTCTTC | CASSLDPGLRWSEQFF
TRBD1 | TRBJ1-1 | TRBV5-5 | . | TGTGCCAGCAGCTTGGAAGGGACAGGGGGCGTCGGGACTGAAGCTTTCTTT | CASSLEGTGGVGTEAFF
TRBD1 | TRBJ1-4 | TRBV15 | . | TGTGCCACCAGCAACCCCGCCTTGTCCGGGACAGGGGGTGGTGAAAAACTGTTTTTT | CATSNPALSGTGGGEKLFF
TRBD2 | TRBJ2-1 | TRBV28 | . | TGTGCCAGCAGTGCGGGACTAGCATCCTACAATGAGCAGTTCTTC | CASSAGLASYNEQFF
TRBD1 | TRBJ1-2 | TRBV7-2 | . | TGTGCCAGCAGCCTCGGGACAGTTTTATATGGCTACACCTTC | CASSLGTVLYGYTF
. | TRBJ2-3 | TRBV7-9 | . | TGTGCCAGCAGCTTGATCCAGGTCACAGATACGCAGTATTTT | CASSLIQVTDTQYF
. | TRBJ2-7 | TRBV7-2 | once | TGTGCCAGCAGCTTAGCGATATTACAGCCCTACGAGCAGTACTTC | CASSLAILQPYEQYF
. | TRBJ1-1 | TRBV6-1 | . | TGTGCCAGCAGTGCCCAGGGTCATCACCTAACTGAAGCTTTCTTT | CASSAQGHHLTEAFF